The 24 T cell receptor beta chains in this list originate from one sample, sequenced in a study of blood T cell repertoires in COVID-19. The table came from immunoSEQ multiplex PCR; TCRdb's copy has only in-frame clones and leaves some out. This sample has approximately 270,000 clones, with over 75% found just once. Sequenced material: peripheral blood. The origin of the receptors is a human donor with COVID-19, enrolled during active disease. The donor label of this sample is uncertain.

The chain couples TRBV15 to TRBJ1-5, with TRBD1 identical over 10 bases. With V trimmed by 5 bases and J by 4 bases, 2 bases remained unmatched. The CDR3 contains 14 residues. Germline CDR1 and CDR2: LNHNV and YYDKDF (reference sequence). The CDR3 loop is CATSGQGGNQPQHF. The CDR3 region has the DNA TGTGCCACCAGCGGACAGGGGGGGAATCAGCCCCAGCATTTT.

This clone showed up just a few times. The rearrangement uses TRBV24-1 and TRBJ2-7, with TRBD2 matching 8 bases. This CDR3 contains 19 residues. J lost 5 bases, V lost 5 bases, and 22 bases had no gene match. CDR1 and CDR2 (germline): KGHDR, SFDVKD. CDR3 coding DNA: TGTGCCACCAGTGCGTGGTCCCTCCCGGGAGGGCCTCCCCTAGACGAGCAGTACTTC. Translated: CATSAWSLPGGPPLDEQYF.

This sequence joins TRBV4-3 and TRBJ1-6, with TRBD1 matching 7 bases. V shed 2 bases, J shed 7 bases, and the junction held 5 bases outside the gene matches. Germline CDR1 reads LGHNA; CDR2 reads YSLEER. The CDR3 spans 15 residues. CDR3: CASSQFRQGNSPLHF. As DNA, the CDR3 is TGCGCCAGCAGCCAATTCAGACAGGGAAATTCACCCCTCCACTTT.

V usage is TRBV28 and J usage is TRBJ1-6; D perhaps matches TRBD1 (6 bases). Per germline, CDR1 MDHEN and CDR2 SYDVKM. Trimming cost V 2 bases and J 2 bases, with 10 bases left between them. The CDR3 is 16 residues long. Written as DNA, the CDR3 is TGTGCCAGCAGTTTAACAGGGTCCGCCTATAATTCACCCCTCCACTTT. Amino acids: CASSLTGSAYNSPLHF.

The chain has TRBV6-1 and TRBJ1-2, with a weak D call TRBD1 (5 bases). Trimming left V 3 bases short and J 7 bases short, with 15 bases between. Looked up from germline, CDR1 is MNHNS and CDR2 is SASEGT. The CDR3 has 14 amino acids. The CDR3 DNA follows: TGTGCCAGCAGTGAGACAGTTCCCTCTACTGGCTACACCTTC. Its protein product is CASSETVPSTGYTF.

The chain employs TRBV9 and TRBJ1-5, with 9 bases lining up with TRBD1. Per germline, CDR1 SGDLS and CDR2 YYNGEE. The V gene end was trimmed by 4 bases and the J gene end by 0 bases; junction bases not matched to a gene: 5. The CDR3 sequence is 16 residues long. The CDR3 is CASSPGQGYSNQPQHF. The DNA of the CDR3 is TGTGCCAGCAGCCCGGGACAGGGCTATAGCAATCAGCCCCAGCATTTT.

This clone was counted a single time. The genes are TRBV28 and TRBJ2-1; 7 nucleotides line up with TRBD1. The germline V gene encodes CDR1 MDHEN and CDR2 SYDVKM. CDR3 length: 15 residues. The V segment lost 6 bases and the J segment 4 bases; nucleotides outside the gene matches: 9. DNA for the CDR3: TGTGCCAGCAGGGGGACAGAAATACAATACAATGAGCAGTTCTTC. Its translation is CASRGTEIQYNEQFF.

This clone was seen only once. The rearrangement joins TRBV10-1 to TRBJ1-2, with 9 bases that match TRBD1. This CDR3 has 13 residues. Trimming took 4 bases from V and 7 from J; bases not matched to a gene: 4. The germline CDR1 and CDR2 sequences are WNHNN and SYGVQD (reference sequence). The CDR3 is CASSAGTGSGYTF. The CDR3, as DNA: TGCGCCAGCAGTGCCGGGACAGGGTCTGGCTACACCTTC.

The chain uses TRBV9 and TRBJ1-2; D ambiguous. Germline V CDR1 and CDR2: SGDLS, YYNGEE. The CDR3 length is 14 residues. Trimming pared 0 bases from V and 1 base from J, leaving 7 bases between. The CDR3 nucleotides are TGTGCCAGCAGCGTAGATCCCTTTAACTATGGCTACACCTTC. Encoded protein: CASSVDPFNYGYTF.

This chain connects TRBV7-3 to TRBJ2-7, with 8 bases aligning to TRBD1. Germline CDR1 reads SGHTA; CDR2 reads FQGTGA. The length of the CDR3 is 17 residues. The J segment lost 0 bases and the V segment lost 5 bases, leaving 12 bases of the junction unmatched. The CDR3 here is CASSLQGGRLVSYEQYF. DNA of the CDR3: TGTGCCAGCAGCCTACAGGGGGGTCGCCTCGTCTCCTACGAGCAGTACTTC.

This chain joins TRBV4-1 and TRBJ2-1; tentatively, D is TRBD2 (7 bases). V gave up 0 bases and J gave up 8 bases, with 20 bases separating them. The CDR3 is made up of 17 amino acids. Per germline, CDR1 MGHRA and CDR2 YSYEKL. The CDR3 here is CASSQDGRGWGGDEQFF. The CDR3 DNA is TGCGCCAGCAGCCAAGATGGCAGGGGCTGGGGGGGAGATGAGCAGTTCTTC.

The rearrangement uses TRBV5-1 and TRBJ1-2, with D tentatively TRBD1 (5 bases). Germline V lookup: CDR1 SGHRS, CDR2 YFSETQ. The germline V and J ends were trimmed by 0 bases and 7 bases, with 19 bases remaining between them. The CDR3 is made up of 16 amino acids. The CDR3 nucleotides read TGCGCCAGCAGCTTGGACGGCGGGACCTCGGGCCCTGGCTACACCTTC. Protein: CASSLDGGTSGPGYTF.

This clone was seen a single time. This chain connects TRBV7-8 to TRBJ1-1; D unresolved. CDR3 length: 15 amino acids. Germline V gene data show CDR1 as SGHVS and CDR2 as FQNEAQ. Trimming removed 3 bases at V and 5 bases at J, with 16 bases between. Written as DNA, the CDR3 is TGTGCCAGCAGCTTTGTGGGCCCGCGATGGACTGAAGCTTTCTTT. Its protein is CASSFVGPRWTEAFF. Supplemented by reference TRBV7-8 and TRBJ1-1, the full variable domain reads GAGVSQSPRYKVAKRGQDVALRCDPISGHVSLFWYQQALGQGPEFLTYFQNEAQLDKSGLPSDRFFAERPEGSVSTLKIQRTQQEDSAVYLCASSFVGPRWTEAFFGQGTRLTVV.

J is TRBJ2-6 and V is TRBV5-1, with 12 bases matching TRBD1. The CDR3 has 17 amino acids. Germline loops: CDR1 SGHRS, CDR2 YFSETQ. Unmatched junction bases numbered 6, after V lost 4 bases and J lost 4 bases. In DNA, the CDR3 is TGCGCCAGCAGCCTCCGGGACAGGGGGCTCGGGGCCAACGTCCTGACTTTC. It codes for CASSLRDRGLGANVLTF.

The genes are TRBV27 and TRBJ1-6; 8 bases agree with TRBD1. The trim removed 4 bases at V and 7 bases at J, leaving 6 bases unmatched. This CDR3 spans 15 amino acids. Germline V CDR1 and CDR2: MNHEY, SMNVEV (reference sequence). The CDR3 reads CASSSQQGGNSPLHF. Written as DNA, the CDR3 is TGTGCCAGCAGTTCCCAACAGGGGGGGAATTCACCCCTCCACTTT.

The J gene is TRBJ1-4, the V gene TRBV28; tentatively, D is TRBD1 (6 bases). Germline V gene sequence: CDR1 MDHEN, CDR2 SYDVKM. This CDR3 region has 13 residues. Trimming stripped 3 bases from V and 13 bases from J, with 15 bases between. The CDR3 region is CASSFLRDKGLFF. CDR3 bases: TGTGCCAGCAGTTTTTTAAGGGACAAAGGACTGTTTTTT.

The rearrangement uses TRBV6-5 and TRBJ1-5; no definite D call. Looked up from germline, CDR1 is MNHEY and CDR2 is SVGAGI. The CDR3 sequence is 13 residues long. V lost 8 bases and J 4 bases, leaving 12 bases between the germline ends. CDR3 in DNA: TGTGCCAGCGTCGCAGAACGAAATCAGCCCCAGCATTTT. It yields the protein CASVAERNQPQHF.

The CDR3 is CASRSWSGSVYNEQFF. DNA of the CDR3: TGTGCCAGCAGGTCCTGGAGCGGGAGCGTCTACAATGAGCAGTTCTTC. The rearrangement uses TRBV5-4 and TRBJ2-1; TRBD2 agrees at 8 bases. The CDR3 sequence is 16 residues long. Germline V gives CDR1 SGHNT, CDR2 YYREEE (reference sequence). V lost 5 bases, J lost 3 bases, and 10 bases stayed unmatched.

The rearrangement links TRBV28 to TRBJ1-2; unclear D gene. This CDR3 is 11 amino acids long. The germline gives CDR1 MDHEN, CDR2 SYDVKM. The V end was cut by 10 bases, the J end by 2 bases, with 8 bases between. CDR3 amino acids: CATEVNYGYTF. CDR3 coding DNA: TGTGCCACCGAGGTGAACTATGGCTACACCTTC.

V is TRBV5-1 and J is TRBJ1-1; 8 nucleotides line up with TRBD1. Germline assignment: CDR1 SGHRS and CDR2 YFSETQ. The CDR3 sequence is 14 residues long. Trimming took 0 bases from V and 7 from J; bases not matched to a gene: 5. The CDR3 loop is CASSLVATGVEAFF. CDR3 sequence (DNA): TGCGCCAGCAGCTTGGTGGCGACAGGGGTTGAAGCTTTCTTT.

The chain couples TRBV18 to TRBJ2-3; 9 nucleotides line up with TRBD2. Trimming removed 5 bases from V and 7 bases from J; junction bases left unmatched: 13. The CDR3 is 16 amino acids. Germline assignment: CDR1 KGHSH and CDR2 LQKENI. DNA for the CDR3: TGTGCCAGCTCAGGTCTAGCGGGGCCGATCCCGTATACGCAGTATTTT. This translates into CASSGLAGPIPYTQYF.

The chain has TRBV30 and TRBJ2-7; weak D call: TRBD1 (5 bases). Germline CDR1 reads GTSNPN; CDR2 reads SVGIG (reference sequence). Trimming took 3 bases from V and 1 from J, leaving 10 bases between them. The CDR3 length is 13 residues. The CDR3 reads CAWRISGSYEQYF. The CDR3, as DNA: TGTGCCTGGAGAATTTCAGGGTCCTACGAGCAGTACTTC.

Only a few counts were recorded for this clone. Here the CDR3 reads CASSSSVREQYF. The CDR3 coding sequence is TGTGCCAGCAGTTCATCGGTCCGCGAGCAGTACTTC. This chain links TRBV28 with TRBJ2-7; D is undetermined. Germline V gene sequence: CDR1 MDHEN, CDR2 SYDVKM. The ends were cut back, 4 bases at V and 6 bases at J, with 10 bases in the middle. This CDR3 spans 12 amino acids.

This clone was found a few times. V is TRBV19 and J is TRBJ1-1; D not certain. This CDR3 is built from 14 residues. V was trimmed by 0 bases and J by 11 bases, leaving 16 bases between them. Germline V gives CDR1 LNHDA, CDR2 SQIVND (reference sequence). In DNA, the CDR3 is TGTGCCAGTAGTATAGATCGGCGAAGAGGCGAGGCTTTCTTT. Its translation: CASSIDRRRGEAFF.